The present T cell receptor beta chain was sequenced within a study of OX40 agonist ivuxolimab in advanced cancers. For the study at large: Prior anti-PD-1, anti-PD-L1 or anti-CTLA-4 therapy was allowed; around 43% had some.

At baseline, cycle 4 day 1, and cycle 7 day 1, blood was sampled. The V gene lost 3 bases and the J gene lost 5 bases, with 16 bases spanning the gap. From germline, CDR1 is GTSNPN and CDR2 SVGIG (reference sequence). The CDR3 has 14 amino acids. Profiled with immunoSEQ multiplex PCR; TCRdb holds only in-frame clones, not every one. The data hold 50,000 or so clones, with around 90% observed a single time. Specimen: CD4+ or CD8+ T cells sorted from blood, collected in a trial of the OX40 agonist ivuxolimab. The clonotype originates from an adult with an advanced solid tumor such as melanoma, head and neck, liver or kidney cancer. This chain links TRBV30 with TRBJ2-5, with D maybe TRBD2 (7 bases). The CDR3 protein is CAWRGGSGIETQYF. The CDR3 DNA reads TGTGCCTGGAGAGGGGGAAGCGGGATTGAGACCCAGTACTTC. The full variable domain, with the rest looked up from reference TRBV30 and TRBJ2-5, is SQTIHQWPATLVQPVGSPLSLECTVEGTSNPNLYWYRQAAGRGLQLLFYSVGIGQISSEVPQNLSASRPQDRQFILSSKKLLLSDSGFYLCAWRGGSGIETQYFGPGTRLLVL.